Described below is a single T cell receptor beta chain sequence and its context. There is no known antigen for this receptor. No base qualities exist here, and no much larger clone lies one base off it. This record belongs to a study of CD8 T cells in Susac syndrome (dated by TCRdb to between 2019 and 2020). At the level of the whole study: Of the Susac syndrome patients who were sequenced, eight were in clinical remission while roughly six had clinically active disease. Whether CD8+ T cell activation and differentiation in Susac syndrome was antigen driven was tested using repertoire sequencing. Susac syndrome patients were therapy-naive, on corticosteroids (some also receiving IVIg), or on IVIg alone at blood withdrawal.

RNA was extracted using the RNeasy kit, and roughly 0.5 to 1 microgram was reverse transcribed with random hexamers. TCR beta CDR3 regions were amplified with the immunoSEQ multiplex PCR assay covering 54 Vbeta and 13 Jbeta segments. Bias from PCR amplification was corrected by using a synthetic template baseline for primer optimization and for computational correction. The original methods were these. Reads were annotated to V, D and J genes per IMGT and analyzed with immunoSEQ Analyzer, keeping only productive sequences. Clonality was computed as one minus Shannon entropy normalized by log2 of the number of productive unique sequences. For each patient and control, public and private clones were evaluated within the 100 most prevalent clones. A clone was defined as Susac-specific if it was absent from the healthy and MS cohorts, from roughly 1,000 published viral clones and from other ImmuneACCESS disease sequences. In TCRdb, the public reads were trimmed at Q25 with fastp and aligned with MiXCR, with productive beta chains retained. Every entry covers one CDR3 protein and lists the most common genes and DNA from its rows. The V and J calls and clone size come from TCRdb's table, not from the authors' own analysis. This sample gives 120,000 or so distinct CDR3 sequences in total; over 95% of them show up just once. Jointly, the top ten make up 0.13% to 0.15% of the sample.

Inclusive of the bounding cysteine and phenylalanine, the CDR3 is 14 residues long. This entry keeps only the CDR3 DNA: 42 bases, framed from base 1. CDR1 and CDR2 are read off the germline V gene (reference sequence) as LNHDA and SQIVND. Deletion took 3 bases off V and 2 bases off J, with a span of 9 bases between the germline ends. What the research found in general, with its limitations: The TCR sequencing and HLA analysis was acknowledged to have included a relatively small number of individuals. In patients with Susac syndrome, the CD4+ T cell repertoire showed no detectable clonal expansion.

High-throughput TCR beta sequencing profiled peripheral blood CD8+ and CD4+ T cells from healthy donors, Susac syndrome patients and multiple sclerosis patients. Susac syndrome patients met recently defined diagnostic criteria for definite or probable disease. Bulk CD8+ and CD4+ T cells were purified by magnetic negative isolation, while CD8+ TEMRA cells were enriched using FACS. Blood was collected in EDTA tubes and processed within 24 hours, with PBMCs isolated through density gradient centrifugation. PBMCs intended for TCR sequencing were cryopreserved in liquid nitrogen and thawed later in a water bath at 37 degrees C. The sorted or isolated CD4+, CD8+ and CD8+ TEMRA cells had a purity of 90% or higher.

The specimen was CD4+ T cells from PBMCs. This TCR came from a human donor with Susac syndrome. The chain uses TRBV19 and TRBJ2-3; the D gene is possibly TRBD1, with 6 bases matching. DNA sequence: TGTGCCAGTAGTATTAGGGACATCACAGATACGCAGTATTTT. Its coded protein is CASSIRDITDTQYF.